What follows is one T cell receptor (beta chain) and its context. The data belong to a study of blood T cell repertoires in COVID-19. Turning to the study itself: Some COVID-19 samples were acute and others convalescent; all came from the United States, Italy and Spain.

Using immunoSEQ multiplex PCR, the repertoire was profiled, and TCRdb retains in-frame clones only, with some absent. The sample has under 250,000 clones; around 88% are singletons. The receptor comes from a woman of 80 years or more with COVID-19, enrolled during active disease. Sequenced material: peripheral blood.

CDR3 sequence: CASSAGTTYNEQFF. CDR3 coding DNA: TGTGCCAGCAGCGCCGGGACAACCTACAATGAGCAGTTCTTC. V gene TRBV7-2 combines with J gene TRBJ2-1; TRBD1 might be the D (6 bases). The CDR3 has 14 amino acids. The V gene lost 5 bases and the J gene lost 2 bases, with 10 bases spanning the gap. CDR1 is SGHTA, CDR2 FQGNSA, per germline.